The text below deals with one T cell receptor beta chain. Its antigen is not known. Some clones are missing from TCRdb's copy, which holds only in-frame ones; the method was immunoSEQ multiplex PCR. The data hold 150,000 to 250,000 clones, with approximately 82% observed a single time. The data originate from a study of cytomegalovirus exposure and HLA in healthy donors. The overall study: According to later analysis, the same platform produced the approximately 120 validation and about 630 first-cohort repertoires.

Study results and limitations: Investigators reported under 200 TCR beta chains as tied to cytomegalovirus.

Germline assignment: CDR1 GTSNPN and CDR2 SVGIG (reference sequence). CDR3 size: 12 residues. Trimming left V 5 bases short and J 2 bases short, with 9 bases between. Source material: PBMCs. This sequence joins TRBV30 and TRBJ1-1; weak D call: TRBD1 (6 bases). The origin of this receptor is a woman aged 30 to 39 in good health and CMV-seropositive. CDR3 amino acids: CAWGQPNTEAFF. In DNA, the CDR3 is TGTGCCTGGGGACAGCCCAACACTGAAGCTTTCTTT.